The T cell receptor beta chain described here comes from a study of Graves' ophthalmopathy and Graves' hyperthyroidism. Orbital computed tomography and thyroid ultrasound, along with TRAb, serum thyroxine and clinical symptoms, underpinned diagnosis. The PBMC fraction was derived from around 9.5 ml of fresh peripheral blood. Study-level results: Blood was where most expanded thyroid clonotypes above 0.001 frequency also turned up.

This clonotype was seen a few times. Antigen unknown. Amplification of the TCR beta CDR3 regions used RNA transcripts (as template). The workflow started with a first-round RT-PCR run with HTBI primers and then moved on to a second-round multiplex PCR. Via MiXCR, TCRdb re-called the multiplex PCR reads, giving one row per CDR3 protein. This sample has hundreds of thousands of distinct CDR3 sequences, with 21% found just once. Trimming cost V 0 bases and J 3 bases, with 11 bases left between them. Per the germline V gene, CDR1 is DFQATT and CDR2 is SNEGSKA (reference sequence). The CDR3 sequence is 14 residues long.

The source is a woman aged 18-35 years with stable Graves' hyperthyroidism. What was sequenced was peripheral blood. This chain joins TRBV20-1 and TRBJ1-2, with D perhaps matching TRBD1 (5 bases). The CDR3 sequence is CSARDDGRDYGYTF. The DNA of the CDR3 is TGCAGTGCTAGAGATGACGGCAGGGACTATGGCTACACCTTC.